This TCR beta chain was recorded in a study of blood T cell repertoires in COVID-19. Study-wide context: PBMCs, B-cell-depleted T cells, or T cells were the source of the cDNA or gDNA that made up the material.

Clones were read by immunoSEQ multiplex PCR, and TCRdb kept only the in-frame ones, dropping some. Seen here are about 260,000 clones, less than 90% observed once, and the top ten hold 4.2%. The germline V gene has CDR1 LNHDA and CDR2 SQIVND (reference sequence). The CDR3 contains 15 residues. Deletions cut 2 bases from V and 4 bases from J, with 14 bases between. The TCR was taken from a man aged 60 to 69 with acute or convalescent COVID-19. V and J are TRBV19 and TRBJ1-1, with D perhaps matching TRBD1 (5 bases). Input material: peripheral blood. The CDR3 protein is CASSIKPGYTTEAFF. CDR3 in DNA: TGTGCCAGTAGTATAAAACCAGGGTACACCACTGAAGCTTTCTTT. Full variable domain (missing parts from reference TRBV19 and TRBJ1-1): DGGITQSPKYLFRKEGQNVTLSCEQNLNHDAMYWYRQDPGQGLRLIYYSQIVNDFQKGDIAEGYSVSREKKESFPLTVTSAQKNPTAFYLCASSIKPGYTTEAFFGQGTRLTVV.